This T cell receptor (beta chain) was captured in a study of beta chain features in type 1 diabetes. This clone came up a few times. Its antigen remains unknown. Every bit of the isolated RNA underwent reverse transcription, so sequencing read expressed TCRB transcripts. Some clones are missing from TCRdb's copy, which holds only in-frame ones; the method was immunoSEQ multiplex PCR. The data hold 600,000 or so clones, with around 12% observed a single time. Study-wide results and caveats: Type 1 diabetes patients had VDJ junctions that carried fewer insertions and more deletions. The study found moderately but significantly shorter TCRB CDR3s in all four CD4+ subsets of Type 1 diabetes patients. Whether HLA type affects TCRB rearrangement stayed undetermined in the present work.

Trimming took 8 bases from V and 4 from J; bases not matched to a gene: 10. The germline V gene has CDR1 MNHEY and CDR2 SMNVEV (reference sequence). The CDR3 is 15 amino acids. CD45RO/CCR7/CD25/CD127/CD95/CD27 sorting isolated CD4+ naive, central memory, regulatory and stem cell-like memory cells. This TCR was sampled from a man aged 30 to 39 with type 1 diabetes. Sequencing input: naive CD4+ T cells from blood. The chain is built from TRBV27 and TRBJ2-5; 10 bases map to TRBD2. The CDR3, as DNA: TGTGCCAGCGCCCCTGGGACTAGCGACGGAGAGACCCAGTACTTC. Protein: CASAPGTSDGETQYF.